This T cell receptor (beta chain) was retrieved from a study of T cell clones after liver transplantation. Sequencing used immunoSEQ multiplex PCR; TCRdb keeps in-frame clones, though not all of them. Of about 120,000 clones listed, about nine tenths were seen once; the top ten hold around 0.8%. Germline CDR1 SGHRS, CDR2 YFSETQ. The CDR3 is 15 amino acids. With V trimmed by 0 bases and J by 3 bases, 4 bases remained unmatched. The chain has TRBV5-1 and TRBJ2-5; the match to TRBD2 covers 8 bases. This receptor was obtained from a human patient who received a liver transplant. Part of the T cell pool may stem from the graft donor. The sequencing used CD4+ T cells from blood, collected 12 months after liver transplant. The CDR3 DNA follows: TGCGCCAGCAGCTTGGCCTGGGGACTAGAAGAGACCCAGTACTTC. Protein product: CASSLAWGLEETQYF.